Here is one T cell receptor beta chain with its context. This clonotype was counted at least ten times. No base qualities exist here, and no much larger clone lies one base off it. TCR cDNA was made using 5'RACE template switching, a step that added a universal primer site and unique molecular identifiers. Priming of cDNA synthesis was performed from both the TCR alpha and TCR beta constant segments. Two PCR steps were used to amplify libraries, with sample barcodes and sequencing adapters being added in the second step. Sequencing of libraries was done on Illumina HiSeq 2500 (2x100 bp) or NovaSeq (2x150 bp). Per the original workflow: Demultiplexing of reads and collapsing into UMI consensus sequences were performed with MIGEC, and V(D)J alignment was carried out with MiXCR. Vaccine-responding clonotypes were defined with edgeR using replicate PBMC samples, requiring FDR below 0.01 and a log2 fold change above 5 up to day 15. Bulk clonotypes were assigned CD4 or CD8 identity according to which sequenced CD4 or CD8 repertoire held them at higher abundance. Clonotypes enriched at least 10-fold in dextramer-positive versus dextramer-negative fractions were classed as NS4B-specific, and CD4-biased clonotypes were left out. TCRdb ran its own pipeline on the public reads, namely fastp trimming at Q25 and MiXCR clone calling, and kept in-frame beta chains. Under each unique CDR3 protein, matching rows form one entry showing the most common genes and DNA. In this record, the V and J calls reflect TCRdb's handling and not the investigators' own analysis. For this sample there are 40,000 or so distinct CDR3 sequences; approximately 6.3% appear just once. The top ten clones comprise 15% of the sample.

This entry belongs to a study of T cells after yellow fever vaccination (dated by TCRdb to between 2019 and 2020). With respect to the entire study: The SMART-Seq v4 Ultra Low Input RNA kit was used to prepare libraries from fractions with low cell numbers. To follow T-cell clones before and after both primary and booster YFV17D yellow fever vaccination, bulk TCR alpha and beta repertoires underwent longitudinal sequencing. The cohort comprised two healthy male donors, one aged 18 to 29 and one aged 30 to 39 years. Blood was collected at multiple timepoints before and after primary and secondary immunization, and bulk PBMC replicates and cell subsets were isolated. The research as a whole found: FACS-sorted repertoires could contain abundant contaminating clonotypes from the bulk population, so computational filtering was required. Compared with the primary T-cell response, the secondary T-cell response was weaker but faster, peaking on day 5 rather than day 15. The study included only a couple of donors, which limits how far the findings can be generalized. After the booster, most clones that had expanded after primary vaccination were detected again (nearly 97% of CD4 and around nine tenths of CD8), suggesting broad maintenance of memory. A small fraction of clonotypes showed up in both the CD4 and CD8 compartments, probably as a result of convergent recombination.

Reading the germline V gene (reference sequence) gives CDR1 LNHNV and CDR2 YYDKDF. After removal of 5 bases from V and 2 bases from J, the junction retains 9 bases not matched to a gene. Inclusive of the bounding cysteine and phenylalanine, the CDR3 is 15 residues long. Only the CDR3 region is kept as DNA, spanning 45 bases read in frame from base 1. The sample's treatment or condition label, in plain terms: live attenuated yellow fever vaccine strain. A standard Ficoll-Paque protocol was used to isolate PBMCs from peripheral blood. With anti-CD3 and anti-CD8 staining plus a dextramer loaded with the yellow fever NS4B epitope peptide, the researchers sorted epitope-specific CD8 T cells. RNA was extracted with TriZol from bulk PBMCs, CD4 and CD8 fractions, and dextramer-positive and dextramer-negative fractions.

The source material was CD8+ T cells not binding an NS4B(214-222) dextramer, sorted from PBMCs, sampled 45 days after the yellow fever booster vaccination. Taken with the paper, the label for cell subset or site translates to: NS4B epitope dextramer-negative CD8 T cells. The receptor's source is a man aged 25-45 years who received the YFV17D yellow fever vaccine. The chain is assembled from TRBV15 and TRBJ2-7, and TRBD1 aligns with 7 junction nucleotides. The nucleotide sequence reads TGTGCCACCAGCCGGACTCCGGACAGGACCTACGAGCAGTACTTC. The encoded protein is CATSRTPDRTYEQYF.